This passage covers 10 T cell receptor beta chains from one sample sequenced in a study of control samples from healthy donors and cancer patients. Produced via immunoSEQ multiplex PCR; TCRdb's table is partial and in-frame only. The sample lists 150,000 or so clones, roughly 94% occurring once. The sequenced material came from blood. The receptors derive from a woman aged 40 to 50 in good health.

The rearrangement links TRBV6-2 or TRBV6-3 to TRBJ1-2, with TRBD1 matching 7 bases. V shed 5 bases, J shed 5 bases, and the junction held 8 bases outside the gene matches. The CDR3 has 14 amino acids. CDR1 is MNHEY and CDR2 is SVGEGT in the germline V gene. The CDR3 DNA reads TGTGCCAGCAGTGGTCTTGACAGGGTTTATGGCTACACCTTC. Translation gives CASSGLDRVYGYTF.

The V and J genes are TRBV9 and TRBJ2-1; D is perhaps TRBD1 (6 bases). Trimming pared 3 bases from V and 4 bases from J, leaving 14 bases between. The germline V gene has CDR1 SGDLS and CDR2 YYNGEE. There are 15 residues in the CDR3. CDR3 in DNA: TGTGCCAGCAGCGAAAACCGGGACACATACAATGAGCAGTTCTTC. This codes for CASSENRDTYNEQFF.

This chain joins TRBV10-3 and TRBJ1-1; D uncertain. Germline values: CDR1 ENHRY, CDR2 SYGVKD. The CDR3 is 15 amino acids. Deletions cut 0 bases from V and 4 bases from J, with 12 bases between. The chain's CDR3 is CAISESGGEVTEAFF. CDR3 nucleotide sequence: TGTGCCATCAGTGAGTCAGGCGGGGAGGTCACTGAAGCTTTCTTT.

CDR3 region: CASSRDSSYEQYF. Written as DNA, the CDR3 is TGTGCCAGCAGCCGCGACTCCTCCTACGAGCAGTACTTC. The V call is TRBV7-2, the J call TRBJ2-7; D gene uncertain. The CDR3 contains 13 residues. V shed 5 bases and J shed 0 bases, with 8 bases lying between them. Germline V gene lookup returns CDR1 SGHTA and CDR2 FQGNSA.

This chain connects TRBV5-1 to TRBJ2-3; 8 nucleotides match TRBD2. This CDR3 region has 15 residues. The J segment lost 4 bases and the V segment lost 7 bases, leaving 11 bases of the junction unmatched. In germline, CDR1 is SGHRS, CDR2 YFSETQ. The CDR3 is CASWPGLAGPDTQYF. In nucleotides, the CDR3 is TGCGCCAGCTGGCCGGGCCTAGCGGGTCCAGATACGCAGTATTTT.

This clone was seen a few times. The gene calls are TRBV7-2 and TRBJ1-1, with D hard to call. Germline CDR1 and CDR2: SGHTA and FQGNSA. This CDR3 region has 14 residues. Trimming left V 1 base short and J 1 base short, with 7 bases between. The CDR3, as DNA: TGTGCCAGCAGCTTAGTCTACAGGAACACTGAAGCTTTCTTT. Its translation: CASSLVYRNTEAFF.

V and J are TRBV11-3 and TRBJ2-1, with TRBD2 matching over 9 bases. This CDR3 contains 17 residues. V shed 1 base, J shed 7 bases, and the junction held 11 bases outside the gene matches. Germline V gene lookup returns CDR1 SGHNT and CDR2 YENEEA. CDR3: CASSLGSTSGGWNEQFF. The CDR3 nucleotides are TGTGCCAGCAGCTTAGGGTCCACCAGCGGGGGGTGGAATGAGCAGTTCTTC.

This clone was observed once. CDR3 region: CASSDARRGYNQPQHF. CDR3 bases: TGTGCCAGCAGTGATGCGCGAAGGGGATACAATCAGCCCCAGCATTTT. The chain is built from TRBV2 and TRBJ1-5; D might be TRBD1 (5 bases). Trimming took off 3 bases at V and 3 bases at J, with 15 bases between the two ends. The CDR3 consists of 16 residues. The germline V gene encodes CDR1 SNHLY and CDR2 FYNNEI.

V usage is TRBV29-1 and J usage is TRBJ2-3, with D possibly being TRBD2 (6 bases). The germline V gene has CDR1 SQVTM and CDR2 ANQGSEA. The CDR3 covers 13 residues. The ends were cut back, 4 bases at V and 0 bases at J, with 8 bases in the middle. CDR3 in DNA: TGCAGCGTTGGGGGGAGGAGCACAGATACGCAGTATTTT. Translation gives CSVGGRSTDTQYF.

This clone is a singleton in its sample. This CDR3 reads CATSRDGFSGETQYF. CDR3 in DNA: TGTGCCACCAGCAGAGATGGATTTTCGGGTGAGACCCAGTACTTC. The V gene is TRBV15, the J gene TRBJ2-5; D remains unclear. Germline-derived CDR1 and CDR2 are LNHNV and YYDKDF (reference sequence). V lost 0 bases to trimming and J lost 5 bases, with 13 bases between them. The CDR3 runs to 15 residues.